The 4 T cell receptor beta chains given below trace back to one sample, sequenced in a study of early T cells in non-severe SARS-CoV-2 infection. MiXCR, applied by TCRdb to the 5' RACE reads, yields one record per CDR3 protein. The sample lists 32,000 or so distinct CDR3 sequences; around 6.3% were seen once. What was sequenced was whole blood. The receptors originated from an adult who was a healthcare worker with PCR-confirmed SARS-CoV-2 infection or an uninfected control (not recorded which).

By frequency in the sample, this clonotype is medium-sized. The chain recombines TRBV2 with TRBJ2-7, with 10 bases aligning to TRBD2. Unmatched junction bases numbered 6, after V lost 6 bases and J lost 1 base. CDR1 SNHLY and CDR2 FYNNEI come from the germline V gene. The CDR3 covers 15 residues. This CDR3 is CASRTGTSESYEQYF. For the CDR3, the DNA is TGTGCCAGCAGAACCGGGACTAGCGAGTCCTACGAGCAGTACTTC.

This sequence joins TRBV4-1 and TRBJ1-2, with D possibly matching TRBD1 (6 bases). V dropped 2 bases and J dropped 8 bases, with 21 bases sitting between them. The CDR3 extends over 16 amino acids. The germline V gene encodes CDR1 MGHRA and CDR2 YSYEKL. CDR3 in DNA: TGCGCCAGCAGCCAAAGTCCGATACAGGGTTTGAGGGGCTACACCTTC. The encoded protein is CASSQSPIQGLRGYTF.

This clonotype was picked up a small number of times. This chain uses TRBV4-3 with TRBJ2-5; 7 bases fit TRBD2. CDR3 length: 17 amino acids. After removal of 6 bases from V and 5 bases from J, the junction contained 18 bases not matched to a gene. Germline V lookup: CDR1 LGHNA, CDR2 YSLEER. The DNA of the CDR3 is TGCGCCAGCAGGCTCCCCTACCGGGGGGACCTGTGGGAGACCCAGTACTTC. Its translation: CASRLPYRGDLWETQYF.

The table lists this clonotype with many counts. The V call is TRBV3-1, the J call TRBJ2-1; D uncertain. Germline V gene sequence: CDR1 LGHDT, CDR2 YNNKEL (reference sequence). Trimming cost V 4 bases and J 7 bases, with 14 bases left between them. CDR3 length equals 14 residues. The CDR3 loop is CASSLRPSANEQFF. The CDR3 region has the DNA TGTGCCAGCAGCCTACGTCCCTCTGCAAATGAGCAGTTCTTC.